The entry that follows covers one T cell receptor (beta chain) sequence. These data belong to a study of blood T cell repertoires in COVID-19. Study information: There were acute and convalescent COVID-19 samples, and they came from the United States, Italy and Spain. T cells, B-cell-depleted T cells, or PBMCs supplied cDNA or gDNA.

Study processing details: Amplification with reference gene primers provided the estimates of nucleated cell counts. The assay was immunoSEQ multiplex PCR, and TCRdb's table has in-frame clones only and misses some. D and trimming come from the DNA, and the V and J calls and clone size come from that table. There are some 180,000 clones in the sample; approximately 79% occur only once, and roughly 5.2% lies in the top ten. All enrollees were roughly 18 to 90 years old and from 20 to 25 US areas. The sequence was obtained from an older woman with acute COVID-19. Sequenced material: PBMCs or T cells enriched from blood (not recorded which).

CDR3 region: CASYWGQLNNEQFF. CDR3 coding DNA: TGTGCCTCCTACTGGGGACAGCTTAACAATGAGCAGTTCTTC. This chain uses TRBV30 with TRBJ2-1; TRBD1 agrees at 7 bases. CDR3 length: 14 amino acids. Looked up from germline, CDR1 is GTSNPN and CDR2 is SVGIG (reference sequence). After removal of 7 bases from V and 5 bases from J, the junction contained 11 bases not matched to a gene.